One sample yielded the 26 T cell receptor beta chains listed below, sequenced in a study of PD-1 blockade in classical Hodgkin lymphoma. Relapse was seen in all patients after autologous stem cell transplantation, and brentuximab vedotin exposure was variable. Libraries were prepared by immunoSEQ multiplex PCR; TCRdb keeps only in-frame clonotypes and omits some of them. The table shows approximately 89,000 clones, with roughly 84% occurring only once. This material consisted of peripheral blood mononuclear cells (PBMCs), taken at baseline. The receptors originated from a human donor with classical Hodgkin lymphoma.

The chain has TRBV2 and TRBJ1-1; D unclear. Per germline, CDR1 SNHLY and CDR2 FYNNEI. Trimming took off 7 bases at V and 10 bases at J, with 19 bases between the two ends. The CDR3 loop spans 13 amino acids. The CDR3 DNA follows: TGTGCCAGCACCAGAAGACTAGGAGGCGCAGCTTTCTTT. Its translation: CASTRRLGGAAFF.

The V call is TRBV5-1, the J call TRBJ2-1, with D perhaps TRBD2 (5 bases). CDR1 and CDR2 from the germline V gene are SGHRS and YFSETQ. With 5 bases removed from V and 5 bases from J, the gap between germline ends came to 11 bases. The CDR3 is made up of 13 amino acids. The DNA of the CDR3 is TGCGCCAGCAGTCTGGAGGTAAACAATGAGCAGTTCTTC. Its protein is CASSLEVNNEQFF.

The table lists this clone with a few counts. CDR3 sequence reads: CAISNRDRGEYEQYF. The CDR3 DNA reads TGTGCCATCAGTAACCGGGACAGGGGGGAATACGAGCAGTACTTC. The chain uses TRBV10-3 and TRBJ2-7; 11 bases map to TRBD1. Germline V gene lookup returns CDR1 ENHRY and CDR2 SYGVKD. V shed 5 bases and J 4 bases; nucleotides not matched to a gene: 7. CDR3 length: 15 residues.

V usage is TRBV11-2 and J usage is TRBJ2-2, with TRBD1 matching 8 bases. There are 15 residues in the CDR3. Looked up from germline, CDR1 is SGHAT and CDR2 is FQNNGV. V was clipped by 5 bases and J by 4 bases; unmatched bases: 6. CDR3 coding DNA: TGTGCCAGCAGCCCCCGACAGGGGAGCACCGGGGAGCTGTTTTTT. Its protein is CASSPRQGSTGELFF.

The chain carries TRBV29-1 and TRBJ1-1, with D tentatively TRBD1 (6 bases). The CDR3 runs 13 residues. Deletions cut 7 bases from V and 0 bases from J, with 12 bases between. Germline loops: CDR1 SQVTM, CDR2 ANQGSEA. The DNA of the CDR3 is TGCAGCGCTTCAGGGGAGCTGAACACTGAAGCTTTCTTT. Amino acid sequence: CSASGELNTEAFF.

The CDR3 region has the DNA TGTGCCAGTAGTCCCCCCCCGGGAGGGCCATCCTACGAGCAGTACTTC. Translating it yields CASSPPPGGPSYEQYF. The chain employs TRBV19 and TRBJ2-7; 8 bases are a match to TRBD2. The CDR3 is made up of 16 amino acids. J was trimmed by 1 base and V by 5 bases; bases with no gene match: 10. The germline V gene has CDR1 LNHDA and CDR2 SQIVND (reference sequence). The full variable domain, with the rest looked up from reference TRBV19 and TRBJ2-7, is DGGITQSPKYLFRKEGQNVTLSCEQNLNHDAMYWYRQDPGQGLRLIYYSQIVNDFQKGDIAEGYSVSREKKESFPLTVTSAQKNPTAFYLCASSPPPGGPSYEQYFGPGTRLTVT.

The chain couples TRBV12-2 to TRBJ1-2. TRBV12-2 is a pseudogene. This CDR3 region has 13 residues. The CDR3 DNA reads TGTGCAAGTCGCTTAGATTTCCGGGGGGGCTACACCTTC. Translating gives CASRLDFRGGYTF.

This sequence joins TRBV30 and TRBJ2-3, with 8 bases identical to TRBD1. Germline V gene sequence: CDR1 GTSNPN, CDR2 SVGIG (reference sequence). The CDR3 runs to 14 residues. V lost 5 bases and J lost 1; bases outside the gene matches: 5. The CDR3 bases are TGTGCCTGGGATACGGGACAGGGCACAGATACGCAGTATTTT. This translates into CAWDTGQGTDTQYF. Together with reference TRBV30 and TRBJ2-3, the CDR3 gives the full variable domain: SQTIHQWPATLVQPVGSPLSLECTVEGTSNPNLYWYRQAAGRGLQLLFYSVGIGQISSEVPQNLSASRPQDRQFILSSKKLLLSDSGFYLCAWDTGQGTDTQYFGPGTRLTVL.

The CDR3 here is CASSQVRTGAPHWAFF. The DNA for the CDR3 is TGTGCCAGCAGCCAAGTTAGGACAGGGGCCCCTCATTGGGCTTTCTTT. This chain joins TRBV14 and TRBJ1-1, with 9 bases identical to TRBD1. CDR1 and CDR2 from the germline V gene are SGHDN and FVKESK. The CDR3 contains 16 residues. With V trimmed by 1 base and J by 11 bases, 14 bases remained unmatched.

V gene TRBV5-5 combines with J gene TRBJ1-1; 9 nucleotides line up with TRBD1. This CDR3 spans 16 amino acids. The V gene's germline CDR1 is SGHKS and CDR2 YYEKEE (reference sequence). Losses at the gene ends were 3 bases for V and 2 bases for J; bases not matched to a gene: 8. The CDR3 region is CASSSTPGQGNTEAFF. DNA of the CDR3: TGTGCCAGCAGCTCCACACCGGGACAGGGAAACACTGAAGCTTTCTTT.

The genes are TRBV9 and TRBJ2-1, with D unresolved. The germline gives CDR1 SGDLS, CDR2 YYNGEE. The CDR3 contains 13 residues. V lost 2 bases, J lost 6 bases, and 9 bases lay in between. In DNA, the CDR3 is TGTGCCAGCAGCGTGACCCCCGCCAATGAGCAGTTCTTC. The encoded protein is CASSVTPANEQFF.

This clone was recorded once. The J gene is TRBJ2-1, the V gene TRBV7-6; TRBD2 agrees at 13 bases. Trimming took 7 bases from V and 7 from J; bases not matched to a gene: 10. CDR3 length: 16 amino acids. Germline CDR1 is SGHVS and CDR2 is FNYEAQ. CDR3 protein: CASMRGGLAGVNEQFF. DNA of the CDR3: TGTGCCAGCATGAGGGGAGGACTAGCGGGAGTGAATGAGCAGTTCTTC.

CDR3 loop: CAIRAVSSYNEQFF. Here the CDR3 DNA reads TGTGCCATCCGGGCGGTAAGCTCCTACAATGAGCAGTTCTTC. The V and J genes are TRBV10-3 and TRBJ2-1; D gene uncertain. Trimming took off 8 bases at V and 0 bases at J, with 11 bases between the two ends. Germline CDR1 is ENHRY and CDR2 is SYGVKD. This CDR3 has 14 amino acids.

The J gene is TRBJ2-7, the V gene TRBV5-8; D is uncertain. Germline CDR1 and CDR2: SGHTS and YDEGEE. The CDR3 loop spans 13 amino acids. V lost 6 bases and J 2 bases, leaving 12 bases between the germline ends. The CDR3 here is CASISFAPYEQYF. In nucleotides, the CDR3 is TGTGCCAGCATAAGTTTTGCACCCTACGAGCAGTACTTC.

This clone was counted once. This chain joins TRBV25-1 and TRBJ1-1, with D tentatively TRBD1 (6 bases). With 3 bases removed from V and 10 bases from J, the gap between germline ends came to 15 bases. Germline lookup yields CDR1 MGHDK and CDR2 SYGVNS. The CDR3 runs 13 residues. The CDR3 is CASSEWTAGGAFF. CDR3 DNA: TGTGCCAGCAGTGAGTGGACAGCCGGTGGAGCTTTCTTT. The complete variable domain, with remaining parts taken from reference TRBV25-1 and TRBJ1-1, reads EADIYQTPRYLVIGTGKKITLECSQTMGHDKMYWYQQDPGMELHLIHYSYGVNSTEKGDLSSESTVSRIRTEHFPLTLESARPSHTSQYLCASSEWTAGGAFFGQGTRLTVV.

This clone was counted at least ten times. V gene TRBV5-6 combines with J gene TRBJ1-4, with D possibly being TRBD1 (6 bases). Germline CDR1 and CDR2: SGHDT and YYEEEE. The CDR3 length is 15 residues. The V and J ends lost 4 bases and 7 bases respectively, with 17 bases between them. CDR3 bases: TGTGCCAGCAGCACGCCACAGGGTCTGAGTGAAAAACTGTTTTTT. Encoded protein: CASSTPQGLSEKLFF.

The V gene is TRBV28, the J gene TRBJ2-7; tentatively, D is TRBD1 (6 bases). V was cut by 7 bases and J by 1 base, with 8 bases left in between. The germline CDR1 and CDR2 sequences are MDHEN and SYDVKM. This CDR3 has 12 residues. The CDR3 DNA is TGTGCCAGCAAGGGGGATTCCTACGAGCAGTACTTC. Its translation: CASKGDSYEQYF.

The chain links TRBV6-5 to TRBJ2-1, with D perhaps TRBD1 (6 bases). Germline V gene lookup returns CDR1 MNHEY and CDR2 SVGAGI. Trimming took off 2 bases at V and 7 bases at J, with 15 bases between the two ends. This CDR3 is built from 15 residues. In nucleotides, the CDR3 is TGTGCCAGCAGTTACGGGGGCCGTGCAGTGAATGAGCAGTTCTTC. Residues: CASSYGGRAVNEQFF.

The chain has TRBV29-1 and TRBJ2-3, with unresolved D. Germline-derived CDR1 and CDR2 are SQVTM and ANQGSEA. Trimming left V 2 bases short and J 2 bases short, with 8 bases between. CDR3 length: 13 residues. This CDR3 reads CSVERAYTDTQYF. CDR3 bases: TGCAGCGTTGAACGGGCGTACACAGATACGCAGTATTTT.

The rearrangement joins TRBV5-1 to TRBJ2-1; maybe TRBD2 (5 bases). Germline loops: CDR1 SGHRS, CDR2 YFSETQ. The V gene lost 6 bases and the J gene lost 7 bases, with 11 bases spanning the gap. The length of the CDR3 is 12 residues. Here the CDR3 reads CASNRGLNEQFF. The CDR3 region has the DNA TGCGCCAGCAATCGGGGTCTGAATGAGCAGTTCTTC.

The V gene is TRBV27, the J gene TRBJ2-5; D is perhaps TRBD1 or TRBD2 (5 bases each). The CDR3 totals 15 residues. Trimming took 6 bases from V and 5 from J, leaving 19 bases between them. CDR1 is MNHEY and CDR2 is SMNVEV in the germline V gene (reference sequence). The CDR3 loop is CASRGDLWGGETQYF. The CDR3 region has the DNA TGTGCCAGCAGGGGGGACCTCTGGGGTGGGGAGACCCAGTACTTC.

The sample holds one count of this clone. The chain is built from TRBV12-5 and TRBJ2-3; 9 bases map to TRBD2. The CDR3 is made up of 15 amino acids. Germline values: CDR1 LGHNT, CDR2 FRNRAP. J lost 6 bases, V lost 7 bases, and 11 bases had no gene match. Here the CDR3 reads CASAPDLAGFDTQYF. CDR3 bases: TGTGCTAGTGCCCCGGATCTAGCGGGGTTTGATACGCAGTATTTT.

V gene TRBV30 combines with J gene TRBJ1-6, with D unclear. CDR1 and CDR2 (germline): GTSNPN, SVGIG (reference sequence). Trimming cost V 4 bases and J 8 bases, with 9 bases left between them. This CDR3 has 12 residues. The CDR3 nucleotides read TGTGCCTGGAAGAACTTGGATTCACCCCTCCACTTT. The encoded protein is CAWKNLDSPLHF.

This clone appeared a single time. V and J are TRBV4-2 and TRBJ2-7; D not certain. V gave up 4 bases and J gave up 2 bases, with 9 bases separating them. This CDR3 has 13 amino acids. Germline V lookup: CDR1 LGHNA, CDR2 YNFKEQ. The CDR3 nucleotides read TGTGCCAGCAGCCTAGGACCTCCCTACGAGCAGTACTTC. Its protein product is CASSLGPPYEQYF.

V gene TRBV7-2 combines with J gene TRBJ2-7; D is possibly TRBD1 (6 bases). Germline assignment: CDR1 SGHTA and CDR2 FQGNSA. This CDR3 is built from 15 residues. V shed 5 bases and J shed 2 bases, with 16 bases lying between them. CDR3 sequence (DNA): TGTGCCAGCAGCAAATTGACGGACAGCCCCTACGAGCAGTACTTC. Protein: CASSKLTDSPYEQYF.

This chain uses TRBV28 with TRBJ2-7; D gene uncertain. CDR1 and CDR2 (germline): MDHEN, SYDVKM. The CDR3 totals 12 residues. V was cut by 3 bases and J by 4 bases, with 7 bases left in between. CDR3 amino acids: CASSFGAYEQYF. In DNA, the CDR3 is TGTGCCAGCAGTTTCGGAGCGTACGAGCAGTACTTC.